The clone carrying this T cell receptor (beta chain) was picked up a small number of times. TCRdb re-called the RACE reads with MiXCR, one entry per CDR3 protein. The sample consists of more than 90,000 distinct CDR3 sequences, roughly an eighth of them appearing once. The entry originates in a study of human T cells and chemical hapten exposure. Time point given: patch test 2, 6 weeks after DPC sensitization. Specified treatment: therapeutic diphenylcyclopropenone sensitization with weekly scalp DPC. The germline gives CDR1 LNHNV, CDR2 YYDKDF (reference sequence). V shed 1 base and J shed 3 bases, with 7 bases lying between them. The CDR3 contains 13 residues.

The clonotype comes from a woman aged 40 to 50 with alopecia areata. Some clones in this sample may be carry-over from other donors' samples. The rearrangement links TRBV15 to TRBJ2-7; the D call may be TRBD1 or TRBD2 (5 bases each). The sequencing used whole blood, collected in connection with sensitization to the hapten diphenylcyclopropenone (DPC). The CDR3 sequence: CATSRGDGYEQYF. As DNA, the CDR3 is TGTGCCACCAGCAGAGGGGACGGCTACGAGCAGTACTTC.